This T cell receptor (beta chain) came from a study of blood T cell repertoires in COVID-19. At the level of the study: All recovered Cohort 3 donors got two negative PCRs, got clearance, or saw symptom resolution. The origin of the acute and convalescent COVID-19 samples was the United States, Italy and Spain. From T cells, B-cell-depleted T cells, or PBMCs came the material, which was cDNA or gDNA.

Original processing notes: Reference gene primer amplification yielded estimated nucleated cell counts. The data were produced by immunoSEQ multiplex PCR, yet TCRdb's version contains in-frame clones alone and is incomplete. The V and J calls and clone size are taken from that table; D and trimming were inferred from the DNA. The sample has 200,000 to 250,000 clones, 86% seen once; the top ten hold over 3%. Germline V lookup: CDR1 MNHEY, CDR2 SMNVEV (reference sequence). This CDR3 is built from 15 residues. V was trimmed by 0 bases and J by 5 bases, leaving 8 bases between them. The sample consisted of PBMCs or T cells enriched from blood (not recorded which). The V and J genes are TRBV27 and TRBJ1-6; D is uncertain. This receptor was obtained from a woman aged 45 to 65 in a cohort exposed to, infected with or recovered from COVID-19 (not recorded which). The DNA of the CDR3 is TGTGCCAGCAGTTTATCCGCCAGGAATAATTCACCCCTCCACTTT. It yields the protein CASSLSARNNSPLHF.